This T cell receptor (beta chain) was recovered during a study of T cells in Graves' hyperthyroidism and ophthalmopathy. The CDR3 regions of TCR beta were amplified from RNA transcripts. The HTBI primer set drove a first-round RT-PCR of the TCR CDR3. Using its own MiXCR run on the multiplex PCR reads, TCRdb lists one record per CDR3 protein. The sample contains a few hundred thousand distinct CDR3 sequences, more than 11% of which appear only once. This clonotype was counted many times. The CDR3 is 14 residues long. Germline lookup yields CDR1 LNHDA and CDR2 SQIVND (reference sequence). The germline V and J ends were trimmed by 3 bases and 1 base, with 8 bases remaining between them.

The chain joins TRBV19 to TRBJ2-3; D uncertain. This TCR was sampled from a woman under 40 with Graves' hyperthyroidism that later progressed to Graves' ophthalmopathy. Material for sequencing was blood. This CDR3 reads CASSIPRGTDTQYF. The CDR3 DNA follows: TGTGCCAGTAGTATTCCAAGAGGCACAGATACGCAGTATTTT.